This passage covers 15 T cell receptor beta chains from one sample sequenced in a study of T-cell memory formation after mild COVID-19. TCRdb fed the 5' RACE reads into MiXCR, producing one record per CDR3 protein. In the table there are around 83,000 distinct CDR3 sequences, around a quarter of which are singletons. Material for sequencing was PBMCs or a T cell subset sorted from them (not recorded which). The receptors here all came from a young man who had mild COVID-19 (a few samples of this study predate the infection). Cell type and time point are not known.

This rearrangement joins TRBV2 to TRBJ2-7, with TRBD1 matching over 9 bases. The V gene's germline CDR1 is SNHLY and CDR2 FYNNEI. This CDR3 is built from 12 residues. Trimming cost V 11 bases and J 3 bases; bases outside gene matches: 5. As DNA, the CDR3 is TGTGCCGGAGGGACAGGGAACTACGAGCAGTACGTC. As protein: CAGGTGNYEQYV.

This chain links TRBV7-8 with TRBJ2-3; TRBD2 might be the D (5 bases). This CDR3 has 14 residues. Germline loops: CDR1 SGHVS, CDR2 FQNEAQ. The V gene lost 5 bases and the J gene lost 6 bases, with 15 bases spanning the gap. The CDR3 sequence: CASSLLEGSDTQYF. CDR3 nucleotide sequence: TGTGCCAGCAGCCTACTAGAAGGTTCGGATACGCAGTATTTT.

The chain recombines TRBV29-1 with TRBJ1-3, with 7 bases matching TRBD1. Trimming took 7 bases from V and 3 from J; bases not matched to a gene: 6. CDR3 length: 13 amino acids. The V gene's germline CDR1 is SQVTM and CDR2 ANQGSEA. The CDR3 spells CSGRRDSGNTIYF. The CDR3 region has the DNA TGCAGCGGCCGAAGGGACAGTGGAAACACCATATATTTT.

J is TRBJ2-1 and V is TRBV7-6, with 7 bases lining up with TRBD2. The V segment lost 1 base and the J segment 5 bases; nucleotides outside the gene matches: 2. Per germline, CDR1 SGHVS and CDR2 FNYEAQ. CDR3 length equals 14 residues. The CDR3 spells CASSLGSGNNEQFF. The CDR3 DNA reads TGTGCCAGCAGCTTAGGCAGCGGGAACAATGAGCAGTTCTTC.

J is TRBJ2-7 and V is TRBV7-9; 7 bases fit TRBD1. J gave up 4 bases and V 4 bases, and 4 bases lay outside the gene matches. Germline V gene sequence: CDR1 SEHNR, CDR2 FQNEAQ (reference sequence). This CDR3 contains 13 residues. The CDR3 here is CASSSQQGYEQYF. CDR3 DNA: TGTGCCAGCAGCTCCCAACAGGGGTACGAGCAGTACTTC.

V and J are TRBV11-1 and TRBJ2-3, with 12 bases matching TRBD1. CDR1 SGHAT and CDR2 FQDESV come from the germline V gene (reference sequence). Trimming cost V 5 bases and J 6 bases; bases outside gene matches: 6. CDR3 length: 15 amino acids. CDR3 loop: CASSAWDRGPDTQYF. The CDR3 bases are TGTGCCAGCAGCGCCTGGGACAGGGGGCCGGATACGCAGTATTTT.

This chain joins TRBV7-3 and TRBJ2-3; D uncertain. This CDR3 is built from 14 residues. V gave up 2 bases and J gave up 2 bases, with 8 bases separating them. In germline, CDR1 is SGHTA, CDR2 FQGTGA. In DNA form, the CDR3 reads TGTGCCAGCAGCTTACCCGGCCTCACAGATACGCAGTATTTT. Translation gives CASSLPGLTDTQYF.

This clonotype has just a few counts. This chain links TRBV9 with TRBJ2-6; D unclear. Trimming removed 0 bases from V and 2 bases from J, with 3 bases in between. Germline V CDR1 and CDR2: SGDLS, YYNGEE. The CDR3 contains 14 residues. The CDR3, as DNA: TGTGCCAGCAGCGTAGGGACTGGGGCCAACGTCCTGACTTTC. Its translation is CASSVGTGANVLTF.

This clonotype was found a few times. This sequence joins TRBV7-9 and TRBJ2-2; TRBD2 matches 10 bases. Per the germline V gene, CDR1 is SEHNR and CDR2 is FQNEAQ (reference sequence). V gave up 5 bases and J gave up 4 bases; unmatched junction bases: 13. The CDR3 runs to 18 residues. The CDR3 loop is CASSPDLSGGAATGELFF. In nucleotides, the CDR3 is TGTGCCAGCAGCCCGGACTTAAGCGGGGGGGCCGCCACCGGGGAGCTGTTTTTT.

The chain has TRBV15 and TRBJ2-7; D is possibly TRBD1 (6 bases). The CDR3 spans 15 residues. The V end was cut by 6 bases, the J end by 5 bases, with 20 bases between. The V gene's germline CDR1 is LNHNV and CDR2 YYDKDF (reference sequence). The CDR3 spells CATSRTVAVAHEQYF. CDR3 nucleotide sequence: TGTGCCACCAGTAGGACAGTGGCCGTGGCCCACGAGCAGTACTTC.

This clonotype came up a few times. This chain joins TRBV6-2 or TRBV6-3 and TRBJ2-7, with 8 bases identical to TRBD1. This CDR3 contains 17 residues. Germline assignment: CDR1 MNHEY and CDR2 SVGEGT. With V trimmed by 7 bases and J by 3 bases, 17 bases remained unmatched. The CDR3 coding sequence is TGTGCCAGCACCCGATATGACCATGGACAGGGAGTCTACGAGCAGTACGTC. It yields the protein CASTRYDHGQGVYEQYV.

This clonotype is judged medium-sized. The CDR3 is CASSQLGYYEQYF. The CDR3, as DNA: TGTGCCAGCAGCCAACTAGGTTACTACGAGCAGTACTTC. The chain carries TRBV14 and TRBJ2-7; D is ambiguous. V gave up 2 bases and J gave up 3 bases, with 8 bases separating them. There are 13 residues in the CDR3. Germline assignment: CDR1 SGHDN and CDR2 FVKESK.

This clonotype appeared many times. This chain connects TRBV9 to TRBJ2-7, with D tentatively TRBD1 or TRBD2 (5 bases each). This CDR3 has 15 amino acids. V lost 0 bases to trimming and J lost 3 bases, with 13 bases between them. Germline values: CDR1 SGDLS, CDR2 YYNGEE. The CDR3 sequence: CASSVGDGRFYEQYF. CDR3 nucleotide sequence: TGTGCCAGCAGCGTAGGGGACGGTCGTTTCTACGAGCAGTACTTC. The entire variable domain, with the rest obtained from reference TRBV9 and TRBJ2-7, is as follows: DSGVTQTPKHLITATGQRVTLRCSPRSGDLSVYWYQQSLDQGLQFLIQYYNGEERAKGNILERFSAQQFPDLHSELNLSSLELGDSALYFCASSVGDGRFYEQYFGPGTRLTVT.

This clonotype was recorded many times. The V gene is TRBV20-1, the J gene TRBJ2-7; TRBD1 matches 10 bases. CDR3 length equals 13 residues. V gave up 3 bases and J gave up 3 bases; unmatched junction bases: 2. In germline, CDR1 is DFQATT, CDR2 SNEGSKA (reference sequence). In nucleotides, the CDR3 is TGCAGTGCTAGGGACAGGGGGGACTACGAGCAGTACTTC. Translating gives CSARDRGDYEQYF.

The rearrangement uses TRBV5-6 and TRBJ1-2; D is undetermined. The CDR3 is made up of 15 amino acids. V dropped 1 base and J dropped 2 bases, with 12 bases sitting between them. The germline CDR1 and CDR2 sequences are SGHDT and YYEEEE. This CDR3 is CASSLTTGTNYGYTF. In DNA form, the CDR3 reads TGTGCCAGCAGCTTGACTACGGGAACCAACTATGGCTACACCTTC.